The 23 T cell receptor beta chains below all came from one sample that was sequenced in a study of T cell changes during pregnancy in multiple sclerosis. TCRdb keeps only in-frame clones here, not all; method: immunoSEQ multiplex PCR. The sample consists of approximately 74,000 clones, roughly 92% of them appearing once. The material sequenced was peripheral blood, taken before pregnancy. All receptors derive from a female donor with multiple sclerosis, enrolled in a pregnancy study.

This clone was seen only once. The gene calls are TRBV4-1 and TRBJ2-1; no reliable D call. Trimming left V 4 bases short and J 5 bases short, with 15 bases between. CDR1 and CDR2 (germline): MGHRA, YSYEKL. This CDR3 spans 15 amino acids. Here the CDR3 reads CASSPLGVSNNEQFF. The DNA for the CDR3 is TGCGCCAGCAGCCCTCTTGGAGTGTCCAACAATGAGCAGTTCTTC.

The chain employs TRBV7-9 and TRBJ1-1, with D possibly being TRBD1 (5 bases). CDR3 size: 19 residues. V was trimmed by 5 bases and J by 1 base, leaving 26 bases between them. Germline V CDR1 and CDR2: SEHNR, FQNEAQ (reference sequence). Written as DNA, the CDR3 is TGTGCCAGCAGCCCCCATAGTATAGGGAAAGGGGTACAGAACACTGAAGCTTTCTTT. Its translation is CASSPHSIGKGVQNTEAFF.

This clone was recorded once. The CDR3 nucleotides read TGCGCCAGCAGCCAAGATCCGGGGGGCTCACTCTACAATGAGCAGTTCTTC. Protein product: CASSQDPGGSLYNEQFF. The chain uses TRBV4-3 and TRBJ2-1, with D tentatively TRBD2 (7 bases). This CDR3 has 17 residues. Germline CDR1 is LGHNA and CDR2 is YSLEER. V dropped 0 bases and J dropped 3 bases, with 15 bases sitting between them.

For the CDR3, the DNA is TGCAGCGTAACAGTCGTACCGGGGGATGGCTACACCTTC. It yields the protein CSVTVVPGDGYTF. The gene calls are TRBV29-1 and TRBJ1-2; tentatively, D is TRBD1 (5 bases). V was pared by 6 bases and J by 6 bases, with 17 bases between. The CDR3 runs to 13 residues. CDR1 is SQVTM, CDR2 ANQGSEA, per germline.

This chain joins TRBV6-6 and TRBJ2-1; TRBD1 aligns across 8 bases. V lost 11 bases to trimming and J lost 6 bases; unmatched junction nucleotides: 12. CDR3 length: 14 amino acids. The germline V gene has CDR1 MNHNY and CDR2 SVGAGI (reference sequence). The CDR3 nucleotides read TGTGCCGGCGGATCCTCGGGGACAGGCAATGAGCAGTTCTTC. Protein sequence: CAGGSSGTGNEQFF.

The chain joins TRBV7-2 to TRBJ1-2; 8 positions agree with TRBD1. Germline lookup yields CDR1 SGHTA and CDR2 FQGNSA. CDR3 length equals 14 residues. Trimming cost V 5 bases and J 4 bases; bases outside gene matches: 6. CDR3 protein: CASSPRTGTYGYTF. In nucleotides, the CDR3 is TGTGCCAGCAGCCCTAGGACAGGGACCTATGGCTACACCTTC.

CDR3 residues: CASSIDGTIKGDTQYF. The CDR3 DNA reads as TGTGCCAGTAGTATCGACGGGACTATCAAAGGGGATACGCAGTATTTT. The chain is built from TRBV19 and TRBJ2-3, with TRBD2 matching 7 bases. Per germline, CDR1 LNHDA and CDR2 SQIVND (reference sequence). With V trimmed by 3 bases and J by 6 bases, 12 bases remained unmatched. The CDR3 sequence is 16 residues long.

CDR3 sequence reads: CAISELTSGGNEQFF. In nucleotides, the CDR3 is TGTGCCATCAGTGAACTCACTAGCGGGGGAAATGAGCAGTTCTTC. The chain joins TRBV10-3 to TRBJ2-1; 11 nucleotides match TRBD2. This CDR3 spans 15 amino acids. CDR1 is ENHRY and CDR2 is SYGVKD in the germline V gene. The V segment lost 3 bases and the J segment 7 bases; nucleotides outside the gene matches: 5.

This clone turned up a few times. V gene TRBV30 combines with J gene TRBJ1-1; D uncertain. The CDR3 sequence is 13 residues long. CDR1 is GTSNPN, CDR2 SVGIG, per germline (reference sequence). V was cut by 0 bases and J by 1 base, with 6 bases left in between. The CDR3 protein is CAWSVAENTEAFF. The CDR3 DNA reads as TGTGCCTGGAGTGTAGCGGAGAACACTGAAGCTTTCTTT.

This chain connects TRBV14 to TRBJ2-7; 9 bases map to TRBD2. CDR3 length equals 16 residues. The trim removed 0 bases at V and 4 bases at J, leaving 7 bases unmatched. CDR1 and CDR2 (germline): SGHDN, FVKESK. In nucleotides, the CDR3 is TGTGCCAGCAGCCAAGATCTACGGACTAGCGTGTACGAGCAGTACTTC. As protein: CASSQDLRTSVYEQYF.

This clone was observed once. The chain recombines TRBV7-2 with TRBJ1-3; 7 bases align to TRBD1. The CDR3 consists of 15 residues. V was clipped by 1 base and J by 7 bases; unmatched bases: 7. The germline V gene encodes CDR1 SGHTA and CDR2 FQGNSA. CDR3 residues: CASSLETQGFNTIYF. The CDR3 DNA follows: TGTGCCAGCAGCTTAGAAACACAGGGGTTTAACACCATATATTTT.

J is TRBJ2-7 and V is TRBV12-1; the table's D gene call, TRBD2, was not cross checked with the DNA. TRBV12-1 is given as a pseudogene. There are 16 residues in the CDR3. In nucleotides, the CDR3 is TGTGCCAGCTATCGCTCGCGGCAGATAATCTCCTACGAGCAGTACTTC. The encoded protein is CASYRSRQIISYEQYF.

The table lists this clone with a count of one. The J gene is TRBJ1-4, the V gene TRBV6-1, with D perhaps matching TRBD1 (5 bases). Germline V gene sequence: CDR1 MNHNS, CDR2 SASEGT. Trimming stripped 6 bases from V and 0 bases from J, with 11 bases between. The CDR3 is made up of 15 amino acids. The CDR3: CASRMGPSTNEKLFF. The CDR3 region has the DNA TGTGCCAGCAGAATGGGGCCTTCAACTAATGAAAAACTGTTTTTT.

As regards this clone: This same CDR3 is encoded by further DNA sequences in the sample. CDR3 DNA sequence: TGTGCCAGCAGCCCAGGGAACACCGGGGAGCTGTTTTTT. This gives the protein CASSPGNTGELFF. This chain uses TRBV9 with TRBJ2-2; D is uncertain. Germline loops: CDR1 SGDLS, CDR2 YYNGEE. The CDR3 covers 13 residues. Trimming took off 4 bases at V and 1 base at J, with 5 bases between the two ends. Full variable domain (missing parts from reference TRBV9 and TRBJ2-2): DSGVTQTPKHLITATGQRVTLRCSPRSGDLSVYWYQQSLDQGLQFLIQYYNGEERAKGNILERFSAQQFPDLHSELNLSSLELGDSALYFCASSPGNTGELFFGEGSRLTVL.

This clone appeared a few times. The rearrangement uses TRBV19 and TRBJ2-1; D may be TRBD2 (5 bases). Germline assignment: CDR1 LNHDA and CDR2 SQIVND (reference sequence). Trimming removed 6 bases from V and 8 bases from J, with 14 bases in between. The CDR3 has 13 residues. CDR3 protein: CASSQLGWDEQFF. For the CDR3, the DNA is TGTGCCAGTAGCCAACTAGGTTGGGATGAGCAGTTCTTC. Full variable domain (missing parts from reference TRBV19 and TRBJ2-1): DGGITQSPKYLFRKEGQNVTLSCEQNLNHDAMYWYRQDPGQGLRLIYYSQIVNDFQKGDIAEGYSVSREKKESFPLTVTSAQKNPTAFYLCASSQLGWDEQFFGPGTRLTVL.

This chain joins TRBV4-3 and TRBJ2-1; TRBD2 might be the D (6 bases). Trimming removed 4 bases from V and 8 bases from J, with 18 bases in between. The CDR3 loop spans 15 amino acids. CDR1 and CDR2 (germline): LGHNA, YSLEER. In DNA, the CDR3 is TGCGCCAGCAGCCCCCGGCGACTAGAGGCGGATGAGCAGTTCTTC. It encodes CASSPRRLEADEQFF.

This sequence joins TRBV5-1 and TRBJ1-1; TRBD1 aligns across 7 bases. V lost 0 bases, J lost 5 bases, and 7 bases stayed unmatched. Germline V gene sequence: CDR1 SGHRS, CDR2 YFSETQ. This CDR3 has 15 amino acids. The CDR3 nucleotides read TGCGCCAGCAGCTTGGGAACAGGGGCGGGGACTGAAGCTTTCTTT. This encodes CASSLGTGAGTEAFF. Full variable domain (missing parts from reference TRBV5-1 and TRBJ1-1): KAGVTQTPRYLIKTRGQQVTLSCSPISGHRSVSWYQQTPGQGLQFLFEYFSETQRNKGNFPGRFSGRQFSNSRSEMNVSTLELGDSALYLCASSLGTGAGTEAFFGQGTRLTVV.

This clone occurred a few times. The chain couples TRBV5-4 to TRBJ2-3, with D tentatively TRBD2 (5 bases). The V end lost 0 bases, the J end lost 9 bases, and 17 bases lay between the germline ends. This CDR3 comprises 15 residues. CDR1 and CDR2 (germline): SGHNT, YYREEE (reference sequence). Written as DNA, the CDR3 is TGTGCCAGCAGCTTGGCCGGGGTGGTGACGGGCACGCAGTATTTT. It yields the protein CASSLAGVVTGTQYF.

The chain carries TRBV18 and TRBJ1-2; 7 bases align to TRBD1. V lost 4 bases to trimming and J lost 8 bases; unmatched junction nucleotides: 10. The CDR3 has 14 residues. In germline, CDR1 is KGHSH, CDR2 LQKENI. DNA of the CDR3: TGTGCCAGCTCACTGGGACAGTCCTGGGAGGGCTACACCTTC. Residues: CASSLGQSWEGYTF.

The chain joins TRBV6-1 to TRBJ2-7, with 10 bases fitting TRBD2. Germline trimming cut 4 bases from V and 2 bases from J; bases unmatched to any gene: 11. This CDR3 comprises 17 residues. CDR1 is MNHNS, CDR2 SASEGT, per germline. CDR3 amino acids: CASSVDRLSGRAYEQYF. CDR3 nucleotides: TGTGCCAGCAGTGTGGATCGGTTGAGCGGGAGGGCCTACGAGCAGTACTTC.

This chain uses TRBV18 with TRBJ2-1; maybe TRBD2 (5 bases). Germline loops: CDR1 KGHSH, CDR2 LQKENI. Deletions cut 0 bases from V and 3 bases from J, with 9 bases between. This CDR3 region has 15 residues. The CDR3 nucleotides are TGTGCCAGCTCACCACCCGGGGTTATCTACAATGAGCAGTTCTTC. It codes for CASSPPGVIYNEQFF.

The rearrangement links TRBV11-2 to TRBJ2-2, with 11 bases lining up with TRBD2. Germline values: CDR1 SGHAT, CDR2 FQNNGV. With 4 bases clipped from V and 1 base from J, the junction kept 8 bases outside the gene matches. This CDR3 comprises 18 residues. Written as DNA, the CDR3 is TGTGCCAGCAGCTCCCATCCTCTAGCGGGAGGGAACACCGGGGAGCTGTTTTTT. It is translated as CASSSHPLAGGNTGELFF.

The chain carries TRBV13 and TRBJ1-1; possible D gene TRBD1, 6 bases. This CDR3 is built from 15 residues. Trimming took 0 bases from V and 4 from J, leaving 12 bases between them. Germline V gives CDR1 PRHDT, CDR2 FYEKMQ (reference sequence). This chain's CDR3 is CASSLGGGRITEAFF. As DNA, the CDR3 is TGTGCCAGCAGCTTAGGGGGGGGGCGAATCACTGAAGCTTTCTTT.